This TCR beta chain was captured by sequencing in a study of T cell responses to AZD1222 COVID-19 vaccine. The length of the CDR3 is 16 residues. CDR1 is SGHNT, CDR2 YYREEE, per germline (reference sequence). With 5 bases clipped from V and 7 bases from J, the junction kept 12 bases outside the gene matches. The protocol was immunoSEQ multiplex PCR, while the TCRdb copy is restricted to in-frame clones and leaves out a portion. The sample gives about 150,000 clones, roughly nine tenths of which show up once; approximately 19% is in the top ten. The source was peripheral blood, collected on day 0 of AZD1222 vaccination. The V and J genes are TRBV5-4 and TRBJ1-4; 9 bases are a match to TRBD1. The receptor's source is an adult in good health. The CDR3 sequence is CASSPTPGTGSEKLFF. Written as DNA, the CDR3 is TGTGCCAGCAGTCCTACACCCGGGACAGGGAGTGAAAAACTGTTTTTT.